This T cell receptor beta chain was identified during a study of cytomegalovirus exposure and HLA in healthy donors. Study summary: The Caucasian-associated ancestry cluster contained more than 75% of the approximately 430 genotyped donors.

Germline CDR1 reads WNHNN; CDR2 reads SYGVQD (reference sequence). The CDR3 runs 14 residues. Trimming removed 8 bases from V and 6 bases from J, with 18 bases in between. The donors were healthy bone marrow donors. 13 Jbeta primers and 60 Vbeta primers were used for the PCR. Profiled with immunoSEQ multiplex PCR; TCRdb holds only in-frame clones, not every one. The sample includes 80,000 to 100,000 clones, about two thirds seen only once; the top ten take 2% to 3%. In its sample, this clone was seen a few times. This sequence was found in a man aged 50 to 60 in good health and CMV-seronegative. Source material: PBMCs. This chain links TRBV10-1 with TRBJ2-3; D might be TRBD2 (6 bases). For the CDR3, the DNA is TGCGCCAGCGGGGACCGGACTACTATGGATACGCAGTATTTT. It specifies CASGDRTTMDTQYF.